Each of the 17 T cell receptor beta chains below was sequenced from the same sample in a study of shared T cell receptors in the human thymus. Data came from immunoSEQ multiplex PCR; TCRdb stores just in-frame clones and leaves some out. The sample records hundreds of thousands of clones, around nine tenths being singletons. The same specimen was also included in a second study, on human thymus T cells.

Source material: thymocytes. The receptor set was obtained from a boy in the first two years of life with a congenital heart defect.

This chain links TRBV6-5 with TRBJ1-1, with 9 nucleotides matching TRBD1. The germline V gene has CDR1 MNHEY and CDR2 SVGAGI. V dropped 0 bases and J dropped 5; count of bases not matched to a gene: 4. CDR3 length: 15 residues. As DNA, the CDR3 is TGTGCCAGCAGTTACTCGGACAGGGGCCGGACTGAAGCTTTCTTT. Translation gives CASSYSDRGRTEAFF.

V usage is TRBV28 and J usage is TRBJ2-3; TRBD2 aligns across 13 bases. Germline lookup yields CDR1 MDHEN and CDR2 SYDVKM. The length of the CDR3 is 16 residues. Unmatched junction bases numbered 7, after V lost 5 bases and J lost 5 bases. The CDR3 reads CASSASGTSGEDTQYF. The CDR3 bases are TGTGCCAGCAGTGCTTCCGGGACTAGCGGGGAAGATACGCAGTATTTT.

CDR3 amino acids: CASSPRLSNEQFF. For the CDR3, the DNA is TGTGCCAGCAGCCCCCGACTATCCAATGAGCAGTTCTTC. The chain uses TRBV11-3 and TRBJ2-1; TRBD2 might be the D (5 bases). Per the germline V gene, CDR1 is SGHNT and CDR2 is YENEEA. The CDR3 spans 13 residues. Trimming took off 5 bases at V and 6 bases at J, with 11 bases between the two ends.

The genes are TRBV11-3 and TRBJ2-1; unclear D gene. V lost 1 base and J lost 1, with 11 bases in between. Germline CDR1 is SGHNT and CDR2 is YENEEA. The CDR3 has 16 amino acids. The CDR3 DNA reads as TGTGCCAGCAGCTTAGGGTTCTCTCGGTCCTACAATGAGCAGTTCTTC. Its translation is CASSLGFSRSYNEQFF.

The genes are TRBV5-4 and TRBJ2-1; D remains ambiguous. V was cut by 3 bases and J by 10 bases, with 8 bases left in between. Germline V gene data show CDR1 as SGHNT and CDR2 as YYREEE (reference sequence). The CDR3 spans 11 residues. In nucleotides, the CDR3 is TGTGCCAGCAGCTCCACTACAGAGCAGTTCTTC. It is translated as CASSSTTEQFF. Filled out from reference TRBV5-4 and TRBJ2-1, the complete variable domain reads ETGVTQSPTHLIKTRGQQVTLRCSSQSGHNTVSWYQQALGQGPQFIFQYYREEENGRGNFPPRFSGLQFPNYSSELNVNALELDDSALYLCASSSTTEQFFGPGTRLTVL.

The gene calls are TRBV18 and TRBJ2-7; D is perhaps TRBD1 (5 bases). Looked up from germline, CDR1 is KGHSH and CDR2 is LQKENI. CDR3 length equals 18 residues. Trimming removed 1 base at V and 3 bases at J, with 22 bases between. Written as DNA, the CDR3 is TGTGCCAGCTCACCACAATATGGGGCTCAGGGCCGGAGCTACGAGCAGTACTTC. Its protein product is CASSPQYGAQGRSYEQYF.

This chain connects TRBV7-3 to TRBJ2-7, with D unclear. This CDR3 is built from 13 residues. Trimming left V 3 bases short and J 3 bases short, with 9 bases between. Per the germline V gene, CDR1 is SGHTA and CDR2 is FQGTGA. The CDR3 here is CASSFSHYYEQYF. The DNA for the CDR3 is TGTGCCAGCAGCTTCTCGCACTACTACGAGCAGTACTTC.

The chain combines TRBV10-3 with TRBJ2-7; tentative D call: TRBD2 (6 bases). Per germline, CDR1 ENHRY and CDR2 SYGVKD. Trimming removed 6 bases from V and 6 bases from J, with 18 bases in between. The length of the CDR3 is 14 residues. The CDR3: CAIRTPGLTLEQYF. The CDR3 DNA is TGTGCCATCAGGACCCCCGGACTAACCCTCGAGCAGTACTTC.

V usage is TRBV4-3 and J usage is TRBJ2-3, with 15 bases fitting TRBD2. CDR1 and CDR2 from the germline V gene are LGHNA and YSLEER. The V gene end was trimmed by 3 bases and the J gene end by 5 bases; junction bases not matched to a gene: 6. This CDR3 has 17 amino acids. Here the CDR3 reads CASSQGTSGRHKDTQYF. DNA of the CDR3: TGCGCCAGCAGCCAGGGGACTAGCGGGAGGCACAAAGATACGCAGTATTTT.

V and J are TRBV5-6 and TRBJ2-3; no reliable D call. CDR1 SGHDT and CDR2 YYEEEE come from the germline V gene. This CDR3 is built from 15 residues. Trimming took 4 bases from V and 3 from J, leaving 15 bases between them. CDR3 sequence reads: CASSNSAPKTDTQYF. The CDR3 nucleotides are TGTGCCAGCAGCAATAGTGCCCCCAAAACAGATACGCAGTATTTT. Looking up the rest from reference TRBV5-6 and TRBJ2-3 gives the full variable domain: DAGVTQSPTHLIKTRGQQVTLRCSPKSGHDTVSWYQQALGQGPQFIFQYYEEEERQRGNFPDRFSGHQFPNYSSELNVNALLLGDSALYLCASSNSAPKTDTQYFGPGTRLTVL.

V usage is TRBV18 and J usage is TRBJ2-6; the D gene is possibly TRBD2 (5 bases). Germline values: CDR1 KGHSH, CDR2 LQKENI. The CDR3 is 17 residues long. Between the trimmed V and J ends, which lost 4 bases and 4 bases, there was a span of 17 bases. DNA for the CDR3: TGTGCCAGCTCACTCTCTCCGGACGGACTCGGGGCCAACGTCCTGACTTTC. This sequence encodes CASSLSPDGLGANVLTF.

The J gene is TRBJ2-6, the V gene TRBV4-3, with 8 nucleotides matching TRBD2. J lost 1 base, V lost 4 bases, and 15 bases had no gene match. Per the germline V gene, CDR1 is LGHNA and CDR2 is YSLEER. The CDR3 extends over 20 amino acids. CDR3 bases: TGCGCCAGCAGCCCTATCAAAACTGTAGCGGGGAATTCTGGGGCCAACGTCCTGACTTTC. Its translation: CASSPIKTVAGNSGANVLTF.

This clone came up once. This CDR3 reads CASHRDSPTYEQYF. The CDR3 DNA is TGCGCCAGTCACCGGGACAGCCCCACCTACGAGCAGTACTTC. The chain links TRBV5-1 to TRBJ2-5; 7 nucleotides match TRBD1. Near its end, the DNA agrees better with TRBJ2-7, so the J call may be wrong. Germline CDR1 and CDR2: SGHRS and YFSETQ. The CDR3 is 14 residues long.

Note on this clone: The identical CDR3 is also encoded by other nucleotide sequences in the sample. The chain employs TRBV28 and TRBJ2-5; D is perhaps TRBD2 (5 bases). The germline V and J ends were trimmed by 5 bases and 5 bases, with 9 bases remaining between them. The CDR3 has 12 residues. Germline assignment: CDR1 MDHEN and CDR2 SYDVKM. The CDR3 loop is CASSPPGETQYF. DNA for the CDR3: TGTGCCAGCAGTCCACCGGGGGAGACCCAGTACTTC.

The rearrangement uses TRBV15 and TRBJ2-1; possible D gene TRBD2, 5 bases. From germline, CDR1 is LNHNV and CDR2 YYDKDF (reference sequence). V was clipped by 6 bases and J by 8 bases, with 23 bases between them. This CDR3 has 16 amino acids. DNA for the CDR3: TGTGCCACCAGTAGGAGGCCCGACCCGCTAGTCTATGAGCAGTTCTTC. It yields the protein CATSRRPDPLVYEQFF.

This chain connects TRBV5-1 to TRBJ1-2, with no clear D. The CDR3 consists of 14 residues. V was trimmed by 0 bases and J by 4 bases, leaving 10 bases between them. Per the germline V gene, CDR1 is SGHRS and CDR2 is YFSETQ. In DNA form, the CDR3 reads TGCGCCAGCAGCTTGGCCCTAGAGGGCTATGGCTACACCTTC. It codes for CASSLALEGYGYTF. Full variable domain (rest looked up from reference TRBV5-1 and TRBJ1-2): KAGVTQTPRYLIKTRGQQVTLSCSPISGHRSVSWYQQTPGQGLQFLFEYFSETQRNKGNFPGRFSGRQFSNSRSEMNVSTLELGDSALYLCASSLALEGYGYTFGSGTRLTVV.

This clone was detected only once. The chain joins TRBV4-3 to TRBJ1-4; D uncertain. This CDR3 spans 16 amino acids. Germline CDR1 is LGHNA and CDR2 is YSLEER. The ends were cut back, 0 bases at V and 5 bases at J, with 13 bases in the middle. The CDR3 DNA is TGCGCCAGCAGCCAAGATGGCGGTGCTGGGAATGAAAAACTGTTTTTT. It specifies CASSQDGGAGNEKLFF.